The 32 T cell receptor beta chains below were found in one sample sequenced in a study of blood T cells in healthy people across ages. Using a J-beta primer mix together with a sample-barcoded 5' primer, a second PCR was run for roughly 7 to 11 cycles. TCRdb fed the 5' RACE reads into MiXCR, producing one record per CDR3 protein. The data contain about 800,000 distinct CDR3 sequences, about 25% of them singletons. These sequences were also reported in another study, on T cells of mothers and their children.

Sequenced material: blood. These receptors all come from a boy between 10 and 17 years old in good health.

The CDR3 sequence is CASTSGFHNEKLFF. The CDR3 DNA sequence: TGTGCCAGCACATCGGGGTTTCATAATGAAAAACTGTTTTTT. The V call is TRBV9, the J call TRBJ1-4; D is unclear. This CDR3 has 14 amino acids. V lost 6 bases to trimming and J lost 4 bases, with 13 bases between them. Germline lookup yields CDR1 SGDLS and CDR2 YYNGEE.

This clonotype was counted between two and nine times. The chain uses TRBV5-1 and TRBJ2-5, with 7 bases fitting TRBD1. The J call could be wrong; TRBJ2-7 is a better fit for the DNA end. The CDR3 runs 13 residues. The germline CDR1 and CDR2 sequences are SGHRS and YFSETQ. In nucleotides, the CDR3 is TGCGCCAGCAGCCGGAAAACAGGGGACGAGCAGTACTTC. Translation gives CASSRKTGDEQYF.

The table lists this clonotype with a few counts. V usage is TRBV6-5 and J usage is TRBJ2-5, with 7 bases aligning to TRBD2. After removal of 4 bases from V and 0 bases from J, the junction contained 11 bases not matched to a gene. The CDR3 runs to 17 residues. Germline CDR1 MNHEY, CDR2 SVGAGI. CDR3 region: CASSSTPGLKYQETQYF. CDR3 bases: TGTGCCAGCAGTTCGACACCGGGACTAAAGTACCAAGAGACCCAGTACTTC.

This rearrangement joins TRBV20-1 to TRBJ2-7; no clear D gene. Germline assignment: CDR1 DFQATT and CDR2 SNEGSKA (reference sequence). CDR3 length: 16 residues. Trimming removed 3 bases from V and 0 bases from J, with 18 bases in between. In DNA, the CDR3 is TGCAGTGCTAGGGATCGCTTTTCCCCAAGCTCCTACGAGCAGTACTTC. Protein: CSARDRFSPSSYEQYF.

The rearrangement uses TRBV28 and TRBJ2-4, with D maybe TRBD1 (6 bases). Germline CDR1 is MDHEN and CDR2 is SYDVKM. The CDR3 consists of 12 residues. V lost 5 bases to trimming and J lost 7 bases, with 9 bases between them. CDR3 amino acids: CASSDQGNIQYF. The CDR3 DNA is TGTGCCAGCAGTGACCAGGGGAACATTCAGTACTTC.

The V call is TRBV21-1, the J call TRBJ2-5; the table calls TRBD1, which could not be checked here. TRBV21-1 has pseudogene status. CDR3 size: 13 residues. For the CDR3, the DNA is TGTGCCAGCAGCAAAGGGGGCCGGGAGACCCAGTACTTC. Encoded protein: CASSKGGRETQYF.

The chain recombines TRBV2 with TRBJ2-5; TRBD1 matches 8 bases. The J call may not be correct, given that the DNA end is closer to TRBJ2-7. Germline V gene lookup returns CDR1 SNHLY and CDR2 FYNNEI. The CDR3 runs to 13 residues. CDR3 sequence: CASLRQGQGEQYF. The DNA of the CDR3 is TGTGCCAGCCTCCGACAGGGGCAAGGCGAGCAGTACTTC.

This clonotype has a single count. The chain joins TRBV2 to TRBJ2-7; 10 bases line up with TRBD1. Trimming at V came to 6 bases and at J to 5 bases, leaving 4 bases not matched to a gene. The length of the CDR3 is 13 residues. CDR1 is SNHLY, CDR2 FYNNEI, per germline. The CDR3 is CASRGQGPNEQYF. In DNA form, the CDR3 reads TGTGCCAGCAGGGGACAGGGGCCCAACGAGCAGTACTTC.

With respect to this clonotype: A far bigger clonotype differs at one base, so this is likely a read error. This chain links TRBV12-3 or TRBV12-4 with TRBJ2-5; 11 bases map to TRBD2. CDR3 length equals 14 residues. The CDR3 loop is CASRLAGGRETQYF. CDR3 nucleotides: TGTGCCAGCAGATTAGCGGGGGGGCGAGAGACCCAGTACTTC.

The chain carries TRBV5-1 and TRBJ2-2; D not resolved. V shed 6 bases and J shed 4 bases, with 10 bases lying between them. The CDR3 has 13 residues. The germline V gene has CDR1 SGHRS and CDR2 YFSETQ. The CDR3 nucleotides read TGCGCCAGCAAGTATGATGGCACCGGGGAGCTGTTTTTT. This encodes CASKYDGTGELFF. The full variable domain, with the rest looked up from reference TRBV5-1 and TRBJ2-2, is KAGVTQTPRYLIKTRGQQVTLSCSPISGHRSVSWYQQTPGQGLQFLFEYFSETQRNKGNFPGRFSGRQFSNSRSEMNVSTLELGDSALYLCASKYDGTGELFFGEGSRLTVL.

The chain carries TRBV7-9 and TRBJ2-5; a weak D match, TRBD1 (6 bases). With 3 bases removed from V and 1 base from J, the gap between germline ends came to 15 bases. The germline gives CDR1 SEHNR, CDR2 FQNEAQ (reference sequence). The CDR3 runs to 16 residues. CDR3 bases: TGTGCCAGCAGCTTCGGTGACAGGAACATCCAAGAGACCCAGTACTTC. Its translation: CASSFGDRNIQETQYF.

This chain connects TRBV28 to TRBJ2-5; D is possibly TRBD1 (6 bases). The V gene's germline CDR1 is MDHEN and CDR2 SYDVKM. V was pared by 5 bases and J by 5 bases, with 18 bases between. CDR3 length: 15 amino acids. The CDR3 sequence is CASSPPPGVEETQYF. DNA of the CDR3: TGTGCCAGCAGTCCCCCCCCAGGGGTTGAGGAGACCCAGTACTTC.

This chain uses TRBV7-9 with TRBJ2-2; TRBD2 aligns across 10 bases. The V and J ends lost 4 bases and 2 bases, in that order; junction bases with no gene match: 4. The CDR3 contains 16 residues. Looked up from germline, CDR1 is SEHNR and CDR2 is FQNEAQ (reference sequence). In DNA form, the CDR3 reads TGTGCCAGCAGCTCCGGGACTAGCGCTAACACCGGGGAGCTGTTTTTT. As protein: CASSSGTSANTGELFF.

This clonotype showed up just a few times. The genes are TRBV7-2 and TRBJ2-3; 7 bases map to TRBD1. This CDR3 is 14 amino acids long. The junction had 9 bases not matched to a gene; V was cut back by 5 bases and J by 7 bases. CDR1 and CDR2 (germline): SGHTA, FQGNSA. In nucleotides, the CDR3 is TGTGCCAGCAGCCTACAACAGGGGTCAAATACGCAGTATTTT. Protein product: CASSLQQGSNTQYF.

This chain joins TRBV20-1 and TRBJ1-1, with D possibly TRBD1 on 6 matching bases. The CDR3 loop spans 14 amino acids. Germline CDR1 DFQATT, CDR2 SNEGSKA (reference sequence). Trimming stripped 6 bases from V and 4 bases from J, with 18 bases between. For the CDR3, the DNA is TGCAGTGCCGGAACCGGGACATCCCCCACTGAAGCTTTCTTT. Protein: CSAGTGTSPTEAFF.

The V call is TRBV5-1, the J call TRBJ2-1, with 7 positions matching TRBD1. Matching the DNA end better, TRBJ2-7 makes the J call doubtful. The germline V gene encodes CDR1 SGHRS and CDR2 YFSETQ. The CDR3 covers 16 residues. Here the CDR3 DNA reads TGCGCCAGCAGCAGCGGAAACAGGGGTCCTTCCTACGAGCAGTACTTC. It codes for CASSSGNRGPSYEQYF.

About this clonotype itself: One junction end disagrees with the germline gene, perhaps due to a read error. The chain carries TRBV12-3 or TRBV12-4 and TRBJ2-1, with 9 bases lining up with TRBD1. This CDR3 has 15 residues. The CDR3 coding sequence is TGTACCAGCAGCCAGGGACAGGGAGCCTACAATGAGCAGTTCTTC. This encodes CTSSQGQGAYNEQFF.

V usage is TRBV9 and J usage is TRBJ1-6; possible D gene TRBD1, 6 bases. CDR1 and CDR2 (germline): SGDLS, YYNGEE. The CDR3 has 16 amino acids. Trimming took off 3 bases at V and 5 bases at J, with 15 bases between the two ends. The CDR3 DNA reads as TGTGCCAGCAGCGGAGCAGGGGCTGGGAATAATTCACCCCTCCACTTT. Translation: CASSGAGAGNNSPLHF.

In DNA, the CDR3 is TGTGCCAGCAGTGGCTCTAGCGGGGGGTTTTCAGAGACCCAGTACTTC. Residues: CASSGSSGGFSETQYF. The J gene is TRBJ2-5, the V gene TRBV12-3 or TRBV12-4; 11 bases fit TRBD2. Losses at the gene ends were 5 bases for V and 4 bases for J; bases not matched to a gene: 9. The length of the CDR3 is 16 residues.

This clonotype appeared a few times. The chain uses TRBV20-1 and TRBJ2-1; either TRBD1 or TRBD2 may fit D (5 bases each). The CDR3 has 14 residues. Germline V gives CDR1 DFQATT, CDR2 SNEGSKA (reference sequence). The V end was cut by 4 bases, the J end by 1 base, with 11 bases between. The CDR3 DNA reads TGCAGTGCTACCGGGACGCAGTCCTACAATGAGCAGTTCTTC. Residues: CSATGTQSYNEQFF.

This clonotype was seen more than once but under ten times. The V call is TRBV4-3, the J call TRBJ2-3; 7 bases are a match to TRBD2. The CDR3 extends over 15 amino acids. Germline V gene data show CDR1 as LGHNA and CDR2 as YSLEER. V gave up 0 bases and J gave up 3 bases; unmatched junction bases: 3. The CDR3 protein is CASSQDGAGTDTQYF. DNA for the CDR3: TGCGCCAGCAGCCAAGACGGAGCGGGGACAGATACGCAGTATTTT.

The chain combines TRBV29-1 with TRBJ1-4, with 8 bases that match TRBD1. Germline V gene lookup returns CDR1 SQVTM and CDR2 ANQGSEA. The CDR3 totals 14 residues. V lost 1 base to trimming and J lost 11 bases; unmatched junction nucleotides: 9. This CDR3 reads CSVEGGQVGGKLFF. The CDR3 bases are TGCAGCGTTGAAGGGGGACAGGTCGGCGGGAAACTGTTTTTT.

This clonotype was detected a few times. The CDR3 loop is CSVEEPGQPQYEQYF. CDR3 in DNA: TGCAGCGTTGAAGAACCGGGACAGCCTCAGTACGAGCAGTACTTC. The chain joins TRBV29-1 to TRBJ2-7, with 7 positions matching TRBD1. The CDR3 extends over 15 amino acids. After removal of 0 bases from V and 4 bases from J, the junction contained 9 bases not matched to a gene. Germline V lookup: CDR1 SQVTM, CDR2 ANQGSEA.

The CDR3 loop is CASSYFTYEQYF. The CDR3 region has the DNA TGTGCCAGCAGTTACTTCACCTACGAGCAGTACTTC. The gene calls are TRBV6-2 or TRBV6-3 and TRBJ2-7; D is unclear. The germline V gene has CDR1 MNHEY and CDR2 SVGEGT. The CDR3 is made up of 12 amino acids. V dropped 1 base and J dropped 2 bases, with 3 bases sitting between them.

This clonotype appeared a single time. The chain is built from TRBV4-1 and TRBJ2-1, with TRBD2 identical over 11 bases. Germline V gives CDR1 MGHRA, CDR2 YSYEKL. The CDR3 sequence is 16 residues long. J gave up 2 bases and V 6 bases, and 6 bases lay outside the gene matches. The DNA of the CDR3 is TGCGCCAGCAGTCAGACTAGCGGGGCAACCTACAATGAGCAGTTCTTC. It codes for CASSQTSGATYNEQFF.

A few counts support this clonotype. The chain joins TRBV7-9 to TRBJ2-1, with TRBD2 matching 9 bases. The junction had 9 bases not matched to a gene; V was cut back by 6 bases and J by 9 bases. The germline V gene has CDR1 SEHNR and CDR2 FQNEAQ (reference sequence). The CDR3 runs 14 residues. The chain's CDR3 is CASRYRTSAPEQFF. As DNA, the CDR3 is TGTGCCAGCAGATATAGGACTAGCGCCCCTGAGCAGTTCTTC.

This clonotype occurred a few times. The chain uses TRBV7-2 and TRBJ2-5; D could derive from TRBD1 or TRBD2 (6 bases each). The J call is in doubt because the DNA end fits TRBJ2-1 better. Germline loops: CDR1 SGHTA, CDR2 FQGNSA. The CDR3 consists of 17 residues. The CDR3 reads CASSLEGWGAANNEQFF. CDR3 DNA sequence: TGTGCCAGCAGCTTAGAGGGGTGGGGGGCAGCCAACAATGAGCAGTTCTTC.

The V call is TRBV29-1, the J call TRBJ2-3, with no clear D. The V gene's germline CDR1 is SQVTM and CDR2 ANQGSEA. This CDR3 comprises 14 residues. V was pared by 5 bases and J by 3 bases, with 15 bases between. CDR3 DNA: TGCAGCGTTCTGTTGCCACGGTTTACAGATACGCAGTATTTT. Protein sequence: CSVLLPRFTDTQYF.

There are many counts of this clonotype. The chain employs TRBV6-5 and TRBJ2-3; D gene ambiguous. The CDR3 extends over 12 amino acids. V gave up 7 bases and J gave up 1 base, with 6 bases separating them. From germline, CDR1 is MNHEY and CDR2 SVGAGI. The CDR3 nucleotides are TGTGCCAGCAAGCAGGGCACAGATACGCAGTATTTT. It translates to CASKQGTDTQYF.

This clonotype turned up a few times. This chain joins TRBV3-1 and TRBJ2-1; 9 bases map to TRBD1. This CDR3 contains 14 residues. Trimming removed 4 bases from V and 8 bases from J; junction bases left unmatched: 6. CDR1 and CDR2 from the germline V gene are LGHDT and YNNKEL (reference sequence). The CDR3 nucleotides are TGTGCCAGCAGCCCGGGGGACAGGGCCTATGAGCAGTTCTTC. Translated: CASSPGDRAYEQFF.

The V gene is TRBV5-1, the J gene TRBJ1-2, with 8 nucleotides matching TRBD1. This CDR3 is 15 amino acids long. With V trimmed by 1 base and J by 8 bases, 10 bases remained unmatched. Germline assignment: CDR1 SGHRS and CDR2 YFSETQ. In DNA, the CDR3 is TGCGCCAGCAGCTTGACCTACTACGGGACAGGAGGCTACACCTTC. It codes for CASSLTYYGTGGYTF.

The chain couples TRBV6-5 to TRBJ2-3, with TRBD2 identical over 10 bases. Germline V gives CDR1 MNHEY, CDR2 SVGAGI. The V gene end was trimmed by 2 bases and the J gene end by 0 bases; junction bases not matched to a gene: 8. The CDR3 totals 18 residues. The CDR3 loop is CASSYTRTSGSSTDTQYF. The CDR3 DNA follows: TGTGCCAGCAGTTACACGAGGACTAGCGGATCTAGCACAGATACGCAGTATTTT.